Below are 31 T cell receptor beta chains sequenced from a single sample in a study of blood T cell repertoires in COVID-19. Here immunoSEQ multiplex PCR was the method, and the copy in TCRdb shows in-frame clones only, minus some. The data hold approximately 350,000 clones, with under 95% observed a single time. Specimen: peripheral blood. These receptor sequences come from a woman aged 18 to 35 who had recovered from COVID-19.

The V and J genes are TRBV5-1 and TRBJ2-7; 10 positions match TRBD2. The junction had 4 bases not matched to a gene; V was cut back by 8 bases and J by 5 bases. Looked up from germline, CDR1 is SGHRS and CDR2 is YFSETQ. This CDR3 is 12 amino acids long. The CDR3, as DNA: TGCGCCAGGCCTCTAGCGGGAGACGAGCAGTACGTC. Translating gives CARPLAGDEQYV.

The chain uses TRBV24-1 and TRBJ2-2, with TRBD1 matching over 9 bases. J lost 2 bases, V lost 5 bases, and 5 bases had no gene match. CDR1 KGHDR and CDR2 SFDVKD come from the germline V gene. The CDR3 consists of 16 residues. CDR3 nucleotides: TGTGCCACCAGTGTCGGGACAGGGTACAACACCGGGGAGCTGTTTTTT. Its protein product is CATSVGTGYNTGELFF.

This chain joins TRBV19 and TRBJ2-2; D is undetermined. Germline-derived CDR1 and CDR2 are LNHDA and SQIVND (reference sequence). The CDR3 has 13 amino acids. Trimming removed 1 base from V and 6 bases from J, with 6 bases in between. The CDR3 DNA is TGTGCCAGTAGTATAGGACTTCCCGGGGAGCTGTTTTTT. It is translated as CASSIGLPGELFF.

This sequence joins TRBV5-1 and TRBJ1-5; 8 nucleotides line up with TRBD1. The V and J ends lost 0 bases and 2 bases, in that order; junction bases with no gene match: 4. This CDR3 is built from 16 residues. CDR1 is SGHRS, CDR2 YFSETQ, per germline. The CDR3, as DNA: TGCGCCAGCAGCTTGGACGGACAGGGATGCAATCAGCCCCAGCATTTT. Translated: CASSLDGQGCNQPQHF.

The chain has TRBV18 and TRBJ1-5; 8 bases are a match to TRBD1. The CDR3 extends over 14 amino acids. From germline, CDR1 is KGHSH and CDR2 LQKENI. J lost 1 base, V lost 4 bases, and 0 bases had no gene match. The CDR3 region is CASSRTGSNQPQHF. For the CDR3, the DNA is TGTGCCAGCTCACGGACAGGGAGCAATCAGCCCCAGCATTTT.

DNA of the CDR3: TGTGCCAGCAGCCCACAGGCCCCCCAAGTGGAGACCCAGTACTTC. Translated: CASSPQAPQVETQYF. V and J are TRBV7-9 and TRBJ2-5; D possibly corresponds to TRBD1 (5 bases). The V end lost 5 bases, the J end lost 5 bases, and 18 bases lay between the germline ends. This CDR3 has 15 residues. Germline CDR1 and CDR2: SEHNR and FQNEAQ (reference sequence).

This rearrangement joins TRBV9 to TRBJ2-2, with 9 bases lining up with TRBD1. After removal of 2 bases from V and 7 bases from J, the junction contained 9 bases not matched to a gene. This CDR3 spans 16 amino acids. Germline V lookup: CDR1 SGDLS, CDR2 YYNGEE. The CDR3 loop is CASSVLDRGISGELFF. CDR3 DNA sequence: TGTGCCAGCAGCGTCCTCGACAGGGGGATAAGCGGGGAGCTGTTTTTT. Full variable domain (outside the CDR3, taken from reference TRBV9 and TRBJ2-2): DSGVTQTPKHLITATGQRVTLRCSPRSGDLSVYWYQQSLDQGLQFLIQYYNGEERAKGNILERFSAQQFPDLHSELNLSSLELGDSALYFCASSVLDRGISGELFFGEGSRLTVL.

The gene calls are TRBV4-3 and TRBJ2-5; 10 bases match TRBD1. The CDR3 covers 16 residues. Unmatched junction bases numbered 10, after V lost 4 bases and J lost 5 bases. Germline V lookup: CDR1 LGHNA, CDR2 YSLEER. The CDR3 DNA sequence: TGCGCCAGCAGCCCCCGATGGGACAGGGGAACGGAGACCCAGTACTTC. It translates to CASSPRWDRGTETQYF.

This clone was detected only once. The genes are TRBV29-1 and TRBJ1-2; 10 bases map to TRBD1. The V and J ends lost 6 bases and 4 bases, in that order; junction bases with no gene match: 5. CDR1 and CDR2 (germline): SQVTM, ANQGSEA. The CDR3 sequence is 13 residues long. The CDR3 protein is CSVTGTGVYGYTF. The DNA of the CDR3 is TGCAGCGTGACCGGGACAGGGGTCTATGGCTACACCTTC.

As to this clone: This CDR3 is also generated by other DNA sequences in the sample. Written as DNA, the CDR3 is TGTGCCAGCTCACCACGAGCGGGGGTGTCTGGAAACACCATATATTTT. As protein: CASSPRAGVSGNTIYF. V is TRBV18 and J is TRBJ1-3; a weak D match, TRBD1 (5 bases). The ends were cut back, 1 base at V and 1 base at J, with 11 bases in the middle. Germline CDR1 reads KGHSH; CDR2 reads LQKENI. This CDR3 comprises 16 residues.

V is TRBV29-1 and J is TRBJ2-1; D not certain. In germline, CDR1 is SQVTM, CDR2 ANQGSEA. The CDR3 is 15 residues long. The V gene lost 0 bases and the J gene lost 2 bases, with 11 bases spanning the gap. CDR3 nucleotide sequence: TGCAGCGTTGAAGAGTGGTTAGTTCCCTACAATGAGCAGTTCTTC. Translating gives CSVEEWLVPYNEQFF.

This chain connects TRBV3-1 (or the pseudogene TRBV3-2) to TRBJ2-6; 8 bases line up with TRBD1. This CDR3 is built from 20 residues. Looked up from germline, CDR1 is LGHDT and CDR2 is YNNKEL (reference sequence). After removal of 0 bases from V and 1 base from J, the junction contained 11 bases not matched to a gene. The CDR3 reads CASSQDFFRGRSSGANVLTF. The CDR3 region has the DNA TGTGCCAGCAGCCAAGATTTCTTCAGGGGGCGGTCTTCTGGGGCCAACGTCCTGACTTTC.

V is TRBV7-2 and J is TRBJ2-3, with a tentative D call TRBD1 (5 bases). CDR1 is SGHTA, CDR2 FQGNSA, per germline. CDR3 length equals 12 residues. Trimming shortened V by 5 bases and J by 10 bases, and 13 bases separated the two germline ends. CDR3 sequence (DNA): TGTGCCAGCAGCCAGGGCAATACGGCGCAGTATTTT. Residues: CASSQGNTAQYF.

V is TRBV11-3 and J is TRBJ1-1, with TRBD1 as a possible D gene (6 bases). V was trimmed by 6 bases and J by 6 bases, leaving 11 bases between them. The CDR3 runs to 12 residues. Germline V gene sequence: CDR1 SGHNT, CDR2 YENEEA. The CDR3 sequence is CASRLDSSEAFF. DNA for the CDR3: TGTGCCAGCAGACTGGACAGCTCTGAAGCTTTCTTT.

This chain links TRBV27 with TRBJ2-3; possibly TRBD2 for D (5 bases). The V end was cut by 0 bases, the J end by 4 bases, with 8 bases between. This CDR3 region has 14 residues. Germline V gene lookup returns CDR1 MNHEY and CDR2 SMNVEV (reference sequence). The CDR3 region is CASSLSVGADTQYF. The CDR3 DNA reads as TGTGCCAGCAGTTTATCGGTCGGGGCAGATACGCAGTATTTT.

This chain's CDR3 is CASSVGQGGFGDTQYF. CDR3 DNA sequence: TGTGCCAGCAGTGTCGGGCAGGGGGGCTTTGGGGATACGCAGTATTTT. The rearrangement links TRBV2 to TRBJ2-3, with D possibly being TRBD1 (7 bases). Germline CDR1 SNHLY, CDR2 FYNNEI. The CDR3 is 16 residues long. V lost 4 bases and J lost 6, with 20 bases in between.

The chain carries TRBV20-1 and TRBJ2-3; the match to TRBD1 covers 11 bases. The CDR3 extends over 14 amino acids. Looked up from germline, CDR1 is DFQATT and CDR2 is SNEGSKA (reference sequence). With 3 bases clipped from V and 5 bases from J, the junction kept 4 bases outside the gene matches. The CDR3 spells CSASKGQGGDTQYF. CDR3 in DNA: TGCAGTGCTAGTAAGGGACAGGGGGGAGATACGCAGTATTTT.

This clone was observed a handful of times. This sequence joins TRBV30 and TRBJ2-1, with 9 nucleotides matching TRBD2. This CDR3 contains 15 residues. Trimming took 8 bases from V and 3 from J; bases not matched to a gene: 11. Looked up from germline, CDR1 is GTSNPN and CDR2 is SVGIG (reference sequence). CDR3 coding DNA: TGTGCCCGAGGGGGGCGGGAGGGCCTCTACAATGAGCAGTTCTTC. The encoded protein is CARGGREGLYNEQFF.

This chain links TRBV11-3 with TRBJ2-1; tentative D call: TRBD2 (6 bases). Trimming took off 5 bases at V and 12 bases at J, with 20 bases between the two ends. The V gene's germline CDR1 is SGHNT and CDR2 YENEEA. This CDR3 spans 14 amino acids. CDR3 bases: TGTGCCAGCAGCGCCGAGGCTGGGGTCGGGGGGCAGTTCTTC. This codes for CASSAEAGVGGQFF.

The CDR3 bases are TGTGCCAGCTCATCCGCCGGGGGAGCTGTGGGAGATACGCAGTATTTT. It codes for CASSSAGGAVGDTQYF. The rearrangement links TRBV18 to TRBJ2-3, with D possibly being TRBD2 (6 bases). This CDR3 spans 16 amino acids. Deletions cut 5 bases from V and 5 bases from J, with 20 bases between. CDR1 is KGHSH, CDR2 LQKENI, per germline.

The chain employs TRBV10-1 and TRBJ2-1; TRBD1 matches 7 bases. The germline gives CDR1 WNHNN, CDR2 SYGVQD (reference sequence). The CDR3 consists of 15 residues. V gave up 5 bases and J gave up 0 bases; unmatched junction bases: 4. The CDR3 sequence is CASSRQGSSYNEQFF. The CDR3 coding sequence is TGCGCCAGCAGTCGACAGGGTAGCTCCTACAATGAGCAGTTCTTC.

The CDR3 DNA follows: TGCGCCAGCAGCCAAGATCTTCGGACTAATGAAAAACTGTTTTTT. It specifies CASSQDLRTNEKLFF. The chain combines TRBV4-3 with TRBJ1-4; D gene ambiguous. Looked up from germline, CDR1 is LGHNA and CDR2 is YSLEER. The germline V and J ends were trimmed by 0 bases and 2 bases, with 7 bases remaining between them. This CDR3 is 15 amino acids long.

This chain uses TRBV15 with TRBJ2-4; tentatively, D is TRBD2 (6 bases). Germline values: CDR1 LNHNV, CDR2 YYDKDF (reference sequence). Trimming cost V 0 bases and J 0 bases, with 12 bases left between them. This CDR3 spans 17 amino acids. The CDR3 DNA follows: TGTGCCACCAGCAGAGATCCCCCAGCGGGAGCCAAAAACATTCAGTACTTC. Translated: CATSRDPPAGAKNIQYF.

The chain combines TRBV6-5 with TRBJ1-2; D uncertain. The CDR3 spans 13 residues. Trimming took 2 bases from V and 8 from J, leaving 12 bases between them. Germline V gene lookup returns CDR1 MNHEY and CDR2 SVGAGI. The CDR3 nucleotides are TGTGCCAGCAGTTACACTACCGGGGTAGGCTACACCTTC. The encoded protein is CASSYTTGVGYTF.

The chain is built from TRBV6-5 and TRBJ1-4; TRBD1 aligns across 11 bases. Germline V lookup: CDR1 MNHEY, CDR2 SVGAGI. V lost 6 bases and J lost 7; bases outside the gene matches: 7. The CDR3 is 15 residues long. CDR3 in DNA: TGTGCCAGCAGGTCTTCCGGGACAGGGGGTGAAAAACTGTTTTTT. Translation gives CASRSSGTGGEKLFF.

This chain connects TRBV12-3 or TRBV12-4 to TRBJ2-1, with D possibly TRBD1 on 6 matching bases. The CDR3 has 11 residues. With 9 bases removed from V and 11 bases from J, the gap between germline ends came to 14 bases. Here the CDR3 reads CASSEQGKQFF. The CDR3 nucleotides are TGTGCCAGTTCCGAGCAGGGGAAGCAGTTCTTC.

This clone was seen only a few times. V gene TRBV29-1 combines with J gene TRBJ2-3; TRBD1 might be the D (5 bases). V gave up 6 bases and J gave up 1 base, with 14 bases separating them. The CDR3 totals 14 residues. From germline, CDR1 is SQVTM and CDR2 ANQGSEA. The CDR3, as DNA: TGCAGCGTCCTAACAGGAAGGGGCACAGATACGCAGTATTTT. Its translation is CSVLTGRGTDTQYF.

The V gene is TRBV19, the J gene TRBJ1-5, with a tentative D call TRBD1 (6 bases). The CDR3 is 17 residues long. V shed 5 bases and J shed 4 bases, with 21 bases lying between them. Germline assignment: CDR1 LNHDA and CDR2 SQIVND (reference sequence). The CDR3 loop reads CASSVIPRTVLNQPQHF. CDR3 sequence (DNA): TGTGCCAGTAGTGTCATCCCCCGGACAGTGTTAAATCAGCCCCAGCATTTT.

The chain recombines TRBV5-5 with TRBJ2-2; 8 bases fit TRBD2. V trimming: 1 base; J trimming: 2 bases; junction bases outside the gene matches: 1. Germline-derived CDR1 and CDR2 are SGHKS and YYEKEE (reference sequence). CDR3 length: 15 amino acids. DNA for the CDR3: TGTGCCAGCAGCTTGCGGGAGGGAAACACCGGGGAGCTGTTTTTT. This gives the protein CASSLREGNTGELFF. Using reference TRBV5-5 and TRBJ2-2 for the parts outside the CDR3, the full variable domain is DAGVTQSPTHLIKTRGQQVTLRCSPISGHKSVSWYQQVLGQGPQFIFQYYEKEERGRGNFPDRFSARQFPNYSSELNVNALLLGDSALYLCASSLREGNTGELFFGEGSRLTVL.

The chain employs TRBV24-1 and TRBJ2-3; D is unresolved. V was cut by 3 bases and J by 2 bases, with 11 bases left in between. Germline V gene data show CDR1 as KGHDR and CDR2 as SFDVKD. This CDR3 has 15 residues. CDR3 sequence (DNA): TGTGCCACCAGTGATCCCCGCGGCGCCACAGATACGCAGTATTTT. Residues: CATSDPRGATDTQYF.

The V gene is TRBV11-2, the J gene TRBJ2-1, with D perhaps TRBD2 (6 bases). The germline V and J ends were trimmed by 0 bases and 3 bases, with 15 bases remaining between them. This CDR3 has 17 residues. CDR1 and CDR2 (germline): SGHAT, FQNNGV. The CDR3 DNA is TGTGCCAGCAGCTTAGAAGAGGGGCTAGCGTACTACAATGAGCAGTTCTTC. Protein: CASSLEEGLAYYNEQFF.